This T cell receptor (beta chain) was recovered during a study of blood T cell repertoires in COVID-19. Under the authors' procedure: Amplified reference gene primers provided the basis for estimating nucleated cell counts. Produced via immunoSEQ multiplex PCR; TCRdb's table is partial and in-frame only. That table supplies the V and J calls and clone size; D and trimming were determined from the DNA. The sample has 83,000 or so clones, approximately 86% seen once; the top ten hold 8%. The TCR sequence derives from a man older than 75 with active or convalescent COVID-19. Sequenced input: peripheral blood.

CDR3 DNA sequence: TGTGCCAGCAGTGGATCAGGGGTCGGGGAGCTGTTTTTT. This sequence encodes CASSGSGVGELFF. The chain uses TRBV2 and TRBJ2-2; D may be TRBD1 (6 bases). This CDR3 spans 13 amino acids. Trimming took off 4 bases at V and 7 bases at J, with 10 bases between the two ends. Germline V gene data show CDR1 as SNHLY and CDR2 as FYNNEI. Full variable domain (outside the CDR3, taken from reference TRBV2 and TRBJ2-2): EPEVTQTPSHQVTQMGQEVILRCVPISNHLYFYWYRQILGQKVEFLVSFYNNEISEKSEIFDDQFSVERPDGSNFTLKIRSTKLEDSAMYFCASSGSGVGELFFGEGSRLTVL.